This T cell receptor (beta chain) was observed in a study of tumor and adjacent non-tumor tissue in lung cancer. Looking at the study overall: Histology: 12 adenocarcinoma, a couple of squamous cell carcinoma, 1 small cell lung cancer.

Study results and limitations: Significantly higher TCR diversity was found in tumor than normal lung.

A modified ARM-PCR protocol with three rounds of nested PCR amplified TCRbeta. In TCRdb, the multiplex PCR reads were re-called with MiXCR into one record per CDR3 protein. Counted here are some 200,000 distinct CDR3 sequences, around 71% occurring once; the ten biggest clones make up 20% to 25%. RNA was extracted from bulk tissue without any cell sorting. A word on this clonotype: Its antigen remains unknown.

Trimming pared 6 bases from V and 1 base from J, leaving 12 bases between. The CDR3 contains 13 residues. Per the germline V gene, CDR1 is DFQATT and CDR2 is SNEGSKA (reference sequence). This TCR derives from a man in his fifties or sixties with non-small cell lung cancer. Sequenced input: lung tumor tissue. V usage is TRBV20-1 and J usage is TRBJ1-1; D is uncertain. This CDR3 is CSALGYENTEAFF. The CDR3 DNA reads TGCAGTGCGTTGGGTTATGAGAACACTGAAGCTTTCTTT.